What follows are 28 T cell receptor beta chains derived from one specimen sequenced in a study of blood T cell repertoires in COVID-19. Here immunoSEQ multiplex PCR was the method, and the copy in TCRdb shows in-frame clones only, minus some. The sample holds hundreds of thousands of clones; roughly nine tenths are singletons and the top ten take around 1.1%. The sample taken for sequencing was PBMCs or T cells enriched from blood (not recorded which). The source of these receptors is a man aged 25 to 45 who had recovered from COVID-19.

This rearrangement joins TRBV11-2 to TRBJ1-6; D may be TRBD1 (5 bases). Germline lookup yields CDR1 SGHAT and CDR2 FQNNGV. This CDR3 contains 16 residues. Trimming cost V 1 base and J 8 bases, with 15 bases left between them. CDR3 sequence (DNA): TGTGCCAGCAGCTTAGGAGGCGGACACCGGTATTCACCCCTCCACTTT. It codes for CASSLGGGHRYSPLHF.

V is TRBV7-9 and J is TRBJ1-1; D uncertain. The CDR3 sequence is 11 residues long. V lost 6 bases and J lost 8, with 10 bases in between. Germline V CDR1 and CDR2: SEHNR, FQNEAQ (reference sequence). The chain's CDR3 is CASSYTNEAFF. CDR3 in DNA: TGTGCCAGCAGTTACACCAACGAAGCTTTCTTT.

V usage is TRBV5-1 and J usage is TRBJ2-2, with 7 bases fitting TRBD2. Per the germline V gene, CDR1 is SGHRS and CDR2 is YFSETQ. The CDR3 is made up of 16 amino acids. After removal of 4 bases from V and 5 bases from J, the junction contained 11 bases not matched to a gene. This CDR3 is CASSLPRAGVTGELFF. CDR3 DNA sequence: TGCGCCAGCAGCCTCCCCCGGGCGGGAGTTACCGGGGAGCTGTTTTTT. Drawing the rest from reference TRBV5-1 and TRBJ2-2, the complete variable domain is KAGVTQTPRYLIKTRGQQVTLSCSPISGHRSVSWYQQTPGQGLQFLFEYFSETQRNKGNFPGRFSGRQFSNSRSEMNVSTLELGDSALYLCASSLPRAGVTGELFFGEGSRLTVL.

The chain's CDR3 is CASSPDRGGNQPQHF. In DNA, the CDR3 is TGTGCCAGCAGTCCTGACAGGGGAGGCAATCAGCCCCAGCATTTT. The V call is TRBV11-2, the J call TRBJ1-5, with 8 bases aligning to TRBD1. Trimming cost V 6 bases and J 2 bases; bases outside gene matches: 6. The CDR3 covers 15 residues. The germline gives CDR1 SGHAT, CDR2 FQNNGV.

The rearrangement links TRBV18 to TRBJ2-1, with D possibly TRBD2 on 6 matching bases. The germline CDR1 and CDR2 sequences are KGHSH and LQKENI. The CDR3 is 16 amino acids. The V end lost 3 bases, the J end lost 5 bases, and 17 bases lay between the germline ends. The CDR3 is CASSPARPGVDNEQFF. Written as DNA, the CDR3 is TGTGCCAGCTCACCTGCTCGGCCGGGAGTTGACAATGAGCAGTTCTTC.

The chain uses TRBV5-1 and TRBJ1-5; TRBD1 matches 7 bases. The CDR3 has 15 residues. Per germline, CDR1 SGHRS and CDR2 YFSETQ. V lost 4 bases to trimming and J lost 2 bases; unmatched junction nucleotides: 6. In nucleotides, the CDR3 is TGCGCCAGCAGCCGGAACGGACAGGGCAATCAGCCCCAGCATTTT. This translates into CASSRNGQGNQPQHF.

The gene calls are TRBV28 and TRBJ2-7, with 7 bases aligning to TRBD2. Losses at the gene ends were 4 bases for V and 6 bases for J; bases not matched to a gene: 12. Germline V CDR1 and CDR2: MDHEN, SYDVKM. The CDR3 loop spans 15 amino acids. Here the CDR3 reads CASSSPQPGLGEQYF. The DNA of the CDR3 is TGTGCCAGCAGTTCCCCCCAACCAGGACTAGGCGAGCAGTACTTC.

This chain connects TRBV5-5 to TRBJ2-7, with D tentatively TRBD1 (6 bases). Germline CDR1 is SGHKS and CDR2 is YYEKEE (reference sequence). V was shortened by 2 bases and J by 5 bases, with 14 bases between the two germline ends. The CDR3 loop spans 14 amino acids. The CDR3: CASSFLQGFNEQYF. DNA for the CDR3: TGTGCCAGCAGCTTCTTACAGGGTTTCAACGAGCAGTACTTC.

The V gene is TRBV7-6, the J gene TRBJ2-1, with D possibly being TRBD2 (7 bases). V was trimmed by 5 bases and J by 10 bases, leaving 18 bases between them. Germline CDR1 is SGHVS and CDR2 is FNYEAQ. This CDR3 is 14 amino acids long. This chain's CDR3 is CASSRGASQGEQFF. CDR3 coding DNA: TGTGCCAGCAGCCGGGGGGCCAGCCAAGGGGAGCAGTTCTTC.

The V gene is TRBV28, the J gene TRBJ2-2, with D possibly being TRBD1 (6 bases). This CDR3 contains 14 residues. The ends were cut back, 5 bases at V and 0 bases at J, with 7 bases in the middle. Germline lookup yields CDR1 MDHEN and CDR2 SYDVKM. The CDR3 DNA sequence: TGTGCCAGCAGTCGGACAGCGAACACCGGGGAGCTGTTTTTT. Its translation: CASSRTANTGELFF. The full variable domain, rest sourced from reference TRBV28 and TRBJ2-2, is DVKVTQSSRYLVKRTGEKVFLECVQDMDHENMFWYRQDPGLGLRLIYFSYDVKMKEKGDIPEGYSVSREKKERFSLILESASTNQTSMYLCASSRTANTGELFFGEGSRLTVL.

The chain couples TRBV28 to TRBJ1-1; 10 nucleotides line up with TRBD1. The CDR3 totals 18 residues. J gave up 4 bases and V 4 bases, and 15 bases lay outside the gene matches. The V gene's germline CDR1 is MDHEN and CDR2 SYDVKM. CDR3 DNA: TGTGCCAGCAGTTCACCAGGGACAGGGGATCGGGGCGGCACTGAAGCTTTCTTT. Translation: CASSSPGTGDRGGTEAFF.

The chain joins TRBV27 to TRBJ2-7; no clear D gene. There are 14 residues in the CDR3. V was cut by 8 bases and J by 4 bases, with 18 bases left in between. Germline V gives CDR1 MNHEY, CDR2 SMNVEV (reference sequence). CDR3 residues: CASAVAQHTYEQYF. The CDR3 DNA follows: TGTGCCAGCGCCGTGGCACAGCATACTTACGAGCAGTACTTC.

Remarks on this clone: Other nucleotide sequences in the sample specify the same CDR3. The chain employs TRBV7-9 and TRBJ2-1; TRBD2 agrees at 12 bases. V shed 5 bases, J shed 2 bases, and the junction held 4 bases outside the gene matches. Per the germline V gene, CDR1 is SEHNR and CDR2 is FQNEAQ (reference sequence). CDR3 size: 16 residues. The CDR3 nucleotides read TGTGCCAGCAGCCTAAGGACTAGCGGGACCTACAATGAGCAGTTCTTC. This encodes CASSLRTSGTYNEQFF.

This chain joins TRBV5-4 and TRBJ2-7; D not certain. V shed 0 bases and J shed 2 bases, with 9 bases lying between them. CDR1 and CDR2 from the germline V gene are SGHNT and YYREEE (reference sequence). This CDR3 has 14 residues. The CDR3 is CASSLDLNPYEQYF. In DNA form, the CDR3 reads TGTGCCAGCAGCTTGGATCTAAACCCCTACGAGCAGTACTTC.

The rearrangement joins TRBV7-9 to TRBJ2-2; 12 bases map to TRBD2. The germline V gene encodes CDR1 SEHNR and CDR2 FQNEAQ (reference sequence). The trim removed 3 bases at V and 6 bases at J, leaving 2 bases unmatched. The CDR3 is 15 residues long. Written as DNA, the CDR3 is TGTGCCAGCAGCTTGGGGACTAGCGGGTCCGGGGAGCTGTTTTTT. It yields the protein CASSLGTSGSGELFF.

The CDR3, as DNA: TGTGCCAGCAGCTTCGCGATAAGGGGATTAGGCACTGAAGCTTTCTTT. Encoded protein: CASSFAIRGLGTEAFF. The J gene is TRBJ1-1, the V gene TRBV5-6; D is perhaps TRBD1 (5 bases). CDR1 is SGHDT and CDR2 is YYEEEE in the germline V gene. The CDR3 sequence is 16 residues long. Trimming took off 2 bases at V and 4 bases at J, with 18 bases between the two ends.

The chain joins TRBV19 to TRBJ2-2; TRBD2 agrees at 8 bases. Trimming at V came to 6 bases and at J to 3 bases, leaving 9 bases not matched to a gene. From germline, CDR1 is LNHDA and CDR2 SQIVND (reference sequence). The CDR3 runs 16 residues. The CDR3 DNA sequence: TGTGCCAGTAGGCGGGAGACGGGAGGGTACACCGGGGAGCTGTTTTTT. Amino acids: CASRRETGGYTGELFF.

The rearrangement links TRBV30 to TRBJ1-2, with 8 bases identical to TRBD1. Germline V gene lookup returns CDR1 GTSNPN and CDR2 SVGIG (reference sequence). CDR3 length equals 13 residues. V was pared by 0 bases and J by 6 bases, with 3 bases of the junction left unmatched. CDR3 sequence (DNA): TGTGCCTGGAGTGTCGGGACAGGCCATGGCTACACCTTC. Translated: CAWSVGTGHGYTF. The variable domain in full, completed from reference TRBV30 and TRBJ1-2, reads SQTIHQWPATLVQPVGSPLSLECTVEGTSNPNLYWYRQAAGRGLQLLFYSVGIGQISSEVPQNLSASRPQDRQFILSSKKLLLSDSGFYLCAWSVGTGHGYTFGSGTRLTVV.

The V gene is TRBV27, the J gene TRBJ1-6; D is unresolved. The CDR3 has 14 residues. V was cut by 8 bases and J by 6 bases, with 14 bases left in between. Germline V gives CDR1 MNHEY, CDR2 SMNVEV (reference sequence). For the CDR3, the DNA is TGTGCCAGCCGGAGTCGTGTGTTTAATTCACCCCTCCACTTT. Amino acids: CASRSRVFNSPLHF.

V gene TRBV3-1 (or the pseudogene TRBV3-2) combines with J gene TRBJ1-1; weak D call: TRBD1 (5 bases). The CDR3 has 16 residues. Trimming cost V 2 bases and J 0 bases, with 13 bases left between them. Germline V CDR1 and CDR2: LGHDT, YNNKEL (reference sequence). CDR3 protein: CASSQSPGYMNTEAFF. CDR3 sequence (DNA): TGTGCCAGCAGCCAAAGTCCAGGGTACATGAACACTGAAGCTTTCTTT.

The chain has TRBV19 and TRBJ1-1, with D hard to call. The germline V gene has CDR1 LNHDA and CDR2 SQIVND (reference sequence). V lost 3 bases and J lost 0, with 11 bases in between. This CDR3 spans 15 amino acids. CDR3 DNA sequence: TGTGCCAGTAGTATCTCCAACAGCATGAACACTGAAGCTTTCTTT. Its protein product is CASSISNSMNTEAFF.

V usage is TRBV18 and J usage is TRBJ1-3, with 8 nucleotides matching TRBD1. CDR1 is KGHSH and CDR2 is LQKENI in the germline V gene. Germline trimming cut 6 bases from V and 0 bases from J; bases unmatched to any gene: 7. The CDR3 is 16 amino acids. CDR3 loop: CASSPGTGDSGNTIYF. Here the CDR3 DNA reads TGTGCCAGCTCCCCCGGGACAGGTGACTCTGGAAACACCATATATTTT.

V is TRBV29-1 and J is TRBJ1-1; D gene uncertain. This CDR3 contains 13 residues. V lost 5 bases to trimming and J lost 5 bases, with 15 bases between them. CDR1 and CDR2 from the germline V gene are SQVTM and ANQGSEA. In DNA form, the CDR3 reads TGCAGCGTTCCAACGACGGGGAAAACTGAAGCTTTCTTT. This encodes CSVPTTGKTEAFF.

This clone was recorded once. The chain has TRBV12-3 or TRBV12-4 and TRBJ1-1; no definite D call. The CDR3 runs to 13 residues. V lost 1 base, J lost 6 bases, and 9 bases lay in between. The CDR3 DNA is TGTGCCAGCAGTTTAGACAGCTGGGCTGAAGCTTTCTTT. Protein product: CASSLDSWAEAFF.

For this clone: A junction end diverges from the germline sequence, so it may reflect a read error. The V call is TRBV5-1, the J call TRBJ2-5; tentative D call: TRBD1 (6 bases). The CDR3 length is 14 residues. The V gene's germline CDR1 is SGHRS and CDR2 YFSETQ. The CDR3 region has the DNA TGCGCCAGCAGCTTCACTGGGGGCCAAGGGACCCAGTACTTC. Translating it yields CASSFTGGQGTQYF.

The chain joins TRBV7-2 to TRBJ1-1, with 7 bases matching TRBD1. The germline CDR1 and CDR2 sequences are SGHTA and FQGNSA. The CDR3 runs 15 residues. Unmatched junction bases numbered 7, after V lost 1 base and J lost 5 bases. The CDR3 protein is CASSLVGGGDTEAFF. The DNA of the CDR3 is TGTGCCAGCAGCTTAGTAGGGGGCGGAGATACTGAAGCTTTCTTT.

The V call is TRBV12-3 or TRBV12-4, the J call TRBJ1-1; no clear D. The CDR3 has 12 residues. V lost 2 bases and J lost 6, with 7 bases in between. CDR3 region: CASSLYSSEAFF. DNA for the CDR3: TGTGCCAGCAGTTTATACAGTTCTGAAGCTTTCTTT.

This clone was picked up one time. The chain recombines TRBV28 with TRBJ2-5; D gene unclear. Germline V gene lookup returns CDR1 MDHEN and CDR2 SYDVKM. V lost 8 bases to trimming and J lost 5 bases, with 6 bases between them. The CDR3 covers 10 residues. CDR3 sequence: CASAVETQYF. The DNA of the CDR3 is TGTGCCAGCGCAGTCGAGACCCAGTACTTC. Filled out from reference TRBV28 and TRBJ2-5, the complete variable domain reads DVKVTQSSRYLVKRTGEKVFLECVQDMDHENMFWYRQDPGLGLRLIYFSYDVKMKEKGDIPEGYSVSREKKERFSLILESASTNQTSMYLCASAVETQYFGPGTRLLVL.